This TCR beta chain was sequenced during a study of PD-L1 blockade in urothelial cancer. Overall study findings and caveats: Better survival was predicted when blood TCR clonality before treatment fell below the median.

The CDR3 loop spans 16 amino acids. CDR1 is MDHEN and CDR2 is SYDVKM in the germline V gene. Regarding time point: peripheral blood 6 weeks after treatment start. Regarding this clone: Its antigen is not identified. The junction does not match germline at one end; this may be a read error. The identical CDR3 is also encoded by other nucleotide sequences in the sample.

Data came from immunoSEQ multiplex PCR; TCRdb stores just in-frame clones and leaves some out. This table has around 45,000 clones, about 83% appearing once. The sequence derives from a man in his sixties with urothelial cancer. This chain joins TRBV28 and TRBJ1-2; D possibly corresponds to TRBD1 (5 bases). Sequenced material: PBMCs, taken around atezolizumab (anti-PD-L1) treatment. The CDR3 region is CASTGRQGKSFHGYTF. CDR3 nucleotide sequence: TGTGCCAGCACCGGAAGGCAGGGTAAATCCTTCCATGGCTATACCTTC.